The clone carrying this T cell receptor (beta chain) came up a few times. The target antigen is unknown. The record originates from a study of vaccination effects on CD4 cells after COVID-19. This table comes from immunoSEQ multiplex PCR, and its TCRdb copy is limited to in-frame clones, with some not included. The top ten hold more than 1.5% of the sample, which has tens of thousands of clones, approximately 74% seen once. Sequencing in the ViraFEST assay came after antigen-specific CD4+ T cells had been expanded with viral peptide pools, which were used to stimulate PBMC. At the end of nine to ten days of culture, CD4+ T cells were isolated. V lost 4 bases to trimming and J lost 6 bases, with 19 bases between them. The V gene's germline CDR1 is SNHLY and CDR2 FYNNEI. The CDR3 consists of 16 residues.

Sample: CD4+ T cells from PBMCs cultured with HCoV-229E spike peptides, taken before COVID-19 vaccination. The chain joins TRBV2 to TRBJ1-5; weak D call: TRBD1 (6 bases). The sequence derives from a human donor who received a COVID-19 vaccine. The CDR3 DNA reads as TGTGCCAGCAGTGCAGGTATAGGGGGTCATAGTCAGCCCCAGCATTTT. Its protein is CASSAGIGGHSQPQHF.